These 31 T cell receptor beta chains originate from one sample sequenced in a study of vaccination effects on CD4 cells after COVID-19. For these TCRs, the target antigens are not known. Culture lasted around eleven days before CD4+ T cell isolation. Profiled with immunoSEQ multiplex PCR; TCRdb holds only in-frame clones, not every one. The sample gives tens of thousands of clones, 65% to 75% of which show up once; under 25% is in the top ten. Sequencing was performed on CD4+ T cells from PBMCs cultured without peptide, taken before COVID-19 vaccination. The receptor source for this set is a human donor who had a prior SARS-CoV-2 infection.

The CDR3 loop reads CASSLAPQVYYNEQFF. The CDR3 DNA reads as TGTGCCAGCAGCTTGGCCCCACAGGTCTACTACAATGAGCAGTTCTTC. V is TRBV5-5 and J is TRBJ2-1, with D tentatively TRBD1 (5 bases). Trimming took off 0 bases at V and 3 bases at J, with 13 bases between the two ends. This CDR3 comprises 16 residues. Germline loops: CDR1 SGHKS, CDR2 YYEKEE (reference sequence).

This clone has only a few counts. The J gene is TRBJ1-2, the V gene TRBV3-1 (or the pseudogene TRBV3-2); D uncertain. V was trimmed by 5 bases and J by 0 bases, leaving 10 bases between them. Germline V gives CDR1 LGHDT, CDR2 YNNKEL (reference sequence). The CDR3 runs 14 residues. The CDR3 reads CASSAEDPNYGYTF. In DNA form, the CDR3 reads TGTGCCAGCAGCGCAGAGGACCCTAACTATGGCTACACCTTC.

This clone was detected a few times. The chain links TRBV13 to TRBJ1-1; maybe TRBD1 (5 bases). V lost 2 bases to trimming and J lost 3 bases, with 13 bases between them. This CDR3 spans 15 amino acids. CDR1 PRHDT and CDR2 FYEKMQ come from the germline V gene (reference sequence). CDR3 bases: TGTGCCAGCAGCTTAAAGTTTTGGGGGGACACTGAAGCTTTCTTT. This encodes CASSLKFWGDTEAFF.

V is TRBV18 and J is TRBJ2-1; D remains unclear. V lost 4 bases and J lost 2, with 9 bases in between. Germline V gives CDR1 KGHSH, CDR2 LQKENI. The CDR3 has 14 amino acids. CDR3 amino acids: CASSLRAAYNEQFF. CDR3 in DNA: TGTGCCAGCTCACTCCGGGCCGCCTACAATGAGCAGTTCTTC. The variable domain in full, completed from reference TRBV18 and TRBJ2-1, reads NAGVMQNPRHLVRRRGQEARLRCSPMKGHSHVYWYRQLPEEGLKFMVYLQKENIIDESGMPKERFSAEFPKEGPSILRIQQVVRGDSAAYFCASSLRAAYNEQFFGPGTRLTVL.

V usage is TRBV6-1 and J usage is TRBJ1-4; D might be TRBD1 (5 bases). Trimming pared 0 bases from V and 6 bases from J, leaving 8 bases between. The CDR3 extends over 14 amino acids. Germline CDR1 and CDR2: MNHNS and SASEGT. The CDR3 loop reads CASSEAGRDEKLFF. Here the CDR3 DNA reads TGTGCCAGCAGTGAAGCCGGCAGGGATGAAAAACTGTTTTTT.

J is TRBJ2-7 and V is TRBV6-5; D gene uncertain. This CDR3 region has 13 residues. CDR1 MNHEY and CDR2 SVGAGI come from the germline V gene. Deletions cut 0 bases from V and 4 bases from J, with 7 bases between. Here the CDR3 DNA reads TGTGCCAGCAGTTACTCGAGGCGGTACGAGCAGTACTTC. Translated: CASSYSRRYEQYF.

This clone came up a few times. J is TRBJ1-1 and V is TRBV28, with no clear D. V was pared by 6 bases and J by 1 base, with 15 bases between. Germline-derived CDR1 and CDR2 are MDHEN and SYDVKM. The CDR3 spans 15 residues. The CDR3 nucleotides read TGTGCCAGCAGCCAAGTGCGGGCGGGGAACACTGAAGCTTTCTTT. It encodes CASSQVRAGNTEAFF.

The V call is TRBV5-6, the J call TRBJ2-5; 8 nucleotides match TRBD1. V lost 4 bases and J lost 5; bases outside the gene matches: 4. In germline, CDR1 is SGHDT, CDR2 YYEEEE. CDR3 length equals 13 residues. CDR3 amino acids: CASSLRGLETQYF. The CDR3 nucleotides read TGTGCCAGCAGCCTCAGGGGGCTGGAGACCCAGTACTTC.

This clone was observed a few times. This CDR3 is CASSEAYGRETQYF. In nucleotides, the CDR3 is TGTGCCAGCAGTGAAGCCTACGGGCGGGAGACCCAGTACTTC. This rearrangement joins TRBV2 to TRBJ2-5; D is unresolved. The CDR3 has 14 residues. Germline CDR1 reads SNHLY; CDR2 reads FYNNEI. The germline V and J ends were trimmed by 0 bases and 5 bases, with 10 bases remaining between them.

CDR3 sequence: CASSAGTQYF. In DNA form, the CDR3 reads TGTGCCAGCAGCGCTGGGACCCAGTACTTC. The chain is built from TRBV6-2 or TRBV6-3 and TRBJ2-5; D ambiguous. The ends were cut back, 6 bases at V and 7 bases at J, with 6 bases in the middle. CDR1 and CDR2 (germline): MNHEY, SVGEGT. The CDR3 extends over 10 amino acids.

The rearrangement joins TRBV7-6 to TRBJ1-4; tentatively, D is TRBD1 (6 bases). V gave up 1 base and J gave up 3 bases, with 15 bases separating them. Germline CDR1 and CDR2: SGHVS and FNYEAQ. CDR3 length: 17 amino acids. CDR3 nucleotides: TGTGCCAGCAGCTTAGGGCCAACAGGGTCGGCTAATGAAAAACTGTTTTTT. This gives the protein CASSLGPTGSANEKLFF. Full variable domain (missing parts from reference TRBV7-6 and TRBJ1-4): GAGVSQSPRYKVTKRGQDVALRCDPISGHVSLYWYRQALGQGPEFLTYFNYEAQQDKSGLPNDRFSAERPEGSISTLTIQRTEQRDSAMYRCASSLGPTGSANEKLFFGSGTQLSVL.

The CDR3 is CASSFGGPYNEQFF. The CDR3 DNA is TGCGCCAGCAGCTTTGGAGGTCCCTACAATGAGCAGTTCTTC. J is TRBJ2-1 and V is TRBV5-1; D is possibly TRBD2 (5 bases). CDR3 size: 14 residues. Per germline, CDR1 SGHRS and CDR2 YFSETQ. The ends were cut back, 2 bases at V and 2 bases at J, with 8 bases in the middle.

The CDR3: CASSSTGTGYDGELFF. CDR3 nucleotide sequence: TGTGCCAGCAGCTCCACCGGGACTGGGTATGACGGGGAGCTGTTTTTT. V and J are TRBV7-6 and TRBJ2-2; tentative D call: TRBD2 (6 bases). CDR1 SGHVS and CDR2 FNYEAQ come from the germline V gene. Trimming stripped 4 bases from V and 7 bases from J, with 19 bases between. The CDR3 runs to 16 residues.

This chain links TRBV5-4 with TRBJ1-2; a weak D match, TRBD1 (5 bases). Trimming cost V 2 bases and J 6 bases, with 20 bases left between them. CDR1 and CDR2 (germline): SGHNT, YYREEE (reference sequence). The length of the CDR3 is 16 residues. CDR3 protein: CASSFPLGGTLDGYTF. The DNA of the CDR3 is TGTGCCAGCAGCTTCCCCCTGGGAGGGACTTTAGATGGCTACACCTTC.

This chain links TRBV5-1 with TRBJ2-1; TRBD2 agrees at 8 bases. Germline V gene sequence: CDR1 SGHRS, CDR2 YFSETQ. The CDR3 length is 15 residues. V lost 4 bases to trimming and J lost 4 bases; unmatched junction nucleotides: 7. The DNA of the CDR3 is TGCGCCAGCAGCATATCTAGCGGGCCATACAATGAGCAGTTCTTC. Translated: CASSISSGPYNEQFF.

This chain connects TRBV3-1 (or the pseudogene TRBV3-2) to TRBJ2-5; possible D gene TRBD1, 7 bases. Germline CDR1 reads LGHDT; CDR2 reads YNNKEL (reference sequence). CDR3 size: 13 residues. The ends were cut back, 7 bases at V and 4 bases at J, with 13 bases in the middle. The CDR3 nucleotides read TGTGCCAGCACCCCCCAGGGGGGAGAGACCCAGTACTTC. It encodes CASTPQGGETQYF.

This chain joins TRBV18 and TRBJ2-7; TRBD1 matches 7 bases. Trimming cost V 6 bases and J 1 base; bases outside gene matches: 9. Germline V gene lookup returns CDR1 KGHSH and CDR2 LQKENI. CDR3 length: 15 residues. This CDR3 is CASSHPSGGSYEQYF. For the CDR3, the DNA is TGTGCCAGCTCCCACCCGTCAGGGGGATCCTACGAGCAGTACTTC.

CDR3 coding DNA: TGTGCCAGAAGCCACACGTCTGGGGGGCATGAAAAACTGTTTTTT. Its translation is CARSHTSGGHEKLFF. The genes are TRBV7-5 and TRBJ1-4. TRBV7-5 corresponds to a pseudogene. This CDR3 region has 15 residues.

Details on this clone: A junction end diverges from the germline sequence, so it may reflect a read error. The chain's CDR3 is CASSITSGTTAFF. CDR3 bases: TGTGCCAGCAGCATAACTTCGGGTACGACAGCTTTCTTT. The rearrangement joins TRBV7-3 to TRBJ1-1, with unresolved D. CDR1 and CDR2 from the germline V gene are SGHTA and FQGTGA. CDR3 length: 13 residues.

This chain joins TRBV9 and TRBJ2-2; a weak D match, TRBD1 (6 bases). This CDR3 spans 14 amino acids. Per germline, CDR1 SGDLS and CDR2 YYNGEE. V gave up 4 bases and J gave up 4 bases, with 11 bases separating them. This CDR3 reads CASSRGQLTGELFF. The CDR3, as DNA: TGTGCCAGCAGCCGAGGACAGCTCACCGGGGAGCTGTTTTTT.

This clone was counted between two and nine times. V gene TRBV6-5 combines with J gene TRBJ1-5, with 10 bases matching TRBD1. Germline lookup yields CDR1 MNHEY and CDR2 SVGAGI. The junction had 5 bases not matched to a gene; V was cut back by 6 bases and J by 3 bases. CDR3 length equals 15 residues. The chain's CDR3 is CASRVGTGANQPQHF. CDR3 nucleotide sequence: TGTGCCAGCAGAGTGGGGACAGGGGCCAATCAGCCCCAGCATTTT.

This clone was seen a handful of times. V usage is TRBV19 and J usage is TRBJ2-7; possibly TRBD2 for D (6 bases). The V gene's germline CDR1 is LNHDA and CDR2 SQIVND (reference sequence). The CDR3 is 13 residues long. V lost 5 bases and J lost 7, with 15 bases in between. The CDR3 nucleotides are TGTGCCAGTAGTGTACGGGGGACTGGGGAGCAGTACTTC. It codes for CASSVRGTGEQYF.

This chain connects TRBV5-4 to TRBJ2-7, with 8 bases lining up with TRBD2. The junction had 6 bases not matched to a gene; V was cut back by 4 bases and J by 0 bases. From germline, CDR1 is SGHNT and CDR2 YYREEE (reference sequence). CDR3 length: 15 amino acids. The CDR3 region is CASSPPTSDSYEQYF. CDR3 bases: TGTGCCAGCAGCCCCCCGACTAGCGACTCCTACGAGCAGTACTTC.

This chain joins TRBV2 and TRBJ2-7, with 10 nucleotides matching TRBD2. With 8 bases clipped from V and 3 bases from J, the junction kept 10 bases outside the gene matches. The length of the CDR3 is 15 residues. The germline V gene has CDR1 SNHLY and CDR2 FYNNEI. The CDR3 DNA reads as TGTGCCAGCCTAAACGAACTAGCGGGAAACTACGAGCAGTACTTC. Protein sequence: CASLNELAGNYEQYF.

This clone came up a few times. The V and J genes are TRBV14 and TRBJ2-7; D is possibly TRBD2 (5 bases). This CDR3 contains 14 residues. The germline V and J ends were trimmed by 0 bases and 3 bases, with 9 bases remaining between them. The V gene's germline CDR1 is SGHDN and CDR2 FVKESK. This CDR3 reads CASSQDAGDYEQYF. CDR3 sequence (DNA): TGTGCCAGCAGCCAAGACGCGGGCGACTACGAGCAGTACTTC.

This clone came up a few times. The rearrangement uses TRBV4-3 and TRBJ2-2, with 7 bases lining up with TRBD2. The CDR3 totals 18 residues. Germline V gene data show CDR1 as LGHNA and CDR2 as YSLEER. The J segment lost 1 base and the V segment lost 0 bases, leaving 8 bases of the junction unmatched. The CDR3 bases are TGCGCCAGCAGCCAAGAAGCGCTAGCGGCCTTGAACACCGGGGAGCTGTTTTTT. Its translation: CASSQEALAALNTGELFF.

The gene calls are TRBV24-1 and TRBJ2-7, with D perhaps TRBD1 (6 bases). V was clipped by 6 bases and J by 2 bases, with 10 bases between them. From germline, CDR1 is KGHDR and CDR2 SFDVKD. CDR3 length equals 13 residues. The CDR3 DNA reads as TGTGCCACCAGTTCCGGGACAACCTACGAGCAGTACTTC. This encodes CATSSGTTYEQYF.

Regarding this clone: The same CDR3 can be traced to other DNA sequences in this sample. The V and J genes are TRBV9 and TRBJ2-7; D is ambiguous. In germline, CDR1 is SGDLS, CDR2 YYNGEE. The CDR3 consists of 14 residues. Trimming pared 0 bases from V and 0 bases from J, leaving 7 bases between. In DNA form, the CDR3 reads TGTGCCAGCAGCGTAGGCCCTAACTCCTACGAGCAGTACTTC. Amino acid sequence: CASSVGPNSYEQYF.

Worth noting for this clone: Sequence at one end of the junction differs from germline and may be a read error. The chain combines TRBV7-8 with TRBJ1-1, with D tentatively TRBD1 (5 bases). The CDR3 runs to 14 residues. The V gene's germline CDR1 is SGHVS and CDR2 FQNEAQ. The CDR3 DNA is TGTGCCAGCAGATTAGGATGGGGGGGGACTGAAGCTTTCTTT. It codes for CASRLGWGGTEAFF.

The gene calls are TRBV12-3 or TRBV12-4 and TRBJ2-7; D call uncertain. V was shortened by 3 bases and J by 3 bases, with 6 bases between the two germline ends. The CDR3 is 12 residues long. In DNA form, the CDR3 reads TGTGCCAGCAGTTTGTTGGGCTACGAGCAGTACTTC. Amino acid sequence: CASSLLGYEQYF.

This sequence joins TRBV27 and TRBJ2-1; TRBD2 might be the D (6 bases). CDR1 is MNHEY, CDR2 SMNVEV, per germline (reference sequence). This CDR3 region has 16 residues. The V end lost 0 bases, the J end lost 4 bases, and 13 bases lay between the germline ends. The CDR3: CASSLSWAGLYNEQFF. DNA for the CDR3: TGTGCCAGCAGTTTATCGTGGGCGGGATTATACAATGAGCAGTTCTTC.